Each of the 13 T cell receptor beta chains below was sequenced from the same sample in a study of blood T cell repertoires in COVID-19. Data came from immunoSEQ multiplex PCR; TCRdb stores just in-frame clones and leaves some out. The sample has some 300,000 clones, around 90% seen once. Sequenced input: PBMCs or T cells enriched from blood (not recorded which). The origin of the receptors is a woman between 18 and 30 years old with acute COVID-19.

The genes are TRBV18 and TRBJ2-2, with D hard to call. Trimming pared 4 bases from V and 2 bases from J, leaving 8 bases between. The CDR3 covers 14 residues. Germline CDR1 KGHSH, CDR2 LQKENI. The CDR3 sequence: CASSQLENTGELFF. CDR3 coding DNA: TGTGCCAGCTCACAACTTGAAAACACCGGGGAGCTGTTTTTT.

This clone was counted a few times. The gene calls are TRBV11-2 and TRBJ2-1, with 9 bases aligning to TRBD1. CDR1 and CDR2 (germline): SGHAT, FQNNGV. Losses at the gene ends were 5 bases for V and 7 bases for J; bases not matched to a gene: 9. The CDR3 runs 15 residues. The CDR3 here is CASSRQGGMGNEQFF. The DNA for the CDR3 is TGTGCCAGCAGCCGACAGGGGGGAATGGGAAATGAGCAGTTCTTC. The full variable domain, its missing parts supplied by reference TRBV11-2 and TRBJ2-1, is EAGVAQSPRYKIIEKRQSVAFWCNPISGHATLYWYQQILGQGPKLLIQFQNNGVVDDSQLPKDRFSAERLKGVDSTLKIQPAKLEDSAVYLCASSRQGGMGNEQFFGPGTRLTVL.

J is TRBJ1-5 and V is TRBV19; TRBD1 matches at 9 bases. The CDR3 runs to 16 residues. V was clipped by 3 bases and J by 1 base; unmatched bases: 4. CDR1 is LNHDA, CDR2 SQIVND, per germline (reference sequence). CDR3 DNA: TGTGCCAGTAGTATGCACAGGGGGCTGAGCAATCAGCCCCAGCATTTT. Translated, it gives CASSMHRGLSNQPQHF. Together with reference TRBV19 and TRBJ1-5, the CDR3 gives the full variable domain: DGGITQSPKYLFRKEGQNVTLSCEQNLNHDAMYWYRQDPGQGLRLIYYSQIVNDFQKGDIAEGYSVSREKKESFPLTVTSAQKNPTAFYLCASSMHRGLSNQPQHFGDGTRLSIL.

This chain uses TRBV12-3 or TRBV12-4 with TRBJ1-1; D ambiguous. The CDR3 contains 11 residues. Trimming took 8 bases from V and 6 from J, leaving 10 bases between them. CDR3 DNA sequence: TGTGCCAGCCGAGATCACGCTGAAGCTTTCTTT. Translated: CASRDHAEAFF.

V and J are TRBV5-1 and TRBJ1-3, with D hard to call. This CDR3 has 14 residues. V lost 4 bases to trimming and J lost 0 bases, with 8 bases between them. The germline CDR1 and CDR2 sequences are SGHRS and YFSETQ. The chain's CDR3 is CASSQQSSGNTIYF. The DNA of the CDR3 is TGCGCCAGCAGCCAACAGAGCTCTGGAAACACCATATATTTT.

V is TRBV27 and J is TRBJ2-1; possible D gene TRBD2, 6 bases. V was cut by 4 bases and J by 7 bases, with 14 bases left in between. Germline CDR1 MNHEY, CDR2 SMNVEV (reference sequence). CDR3 length: 14 residues. The CDR3 reads CASSSRGGANEQFF. CDR3 in DNA: TGTGCCAGCAGTTCAAGGGGCGGGGCGAATGAGCAGTTCTTC.

This clone was recorded a few times. The V call is TRBV5-1, the J call TRBJ1-4; the D gene is possibly TRBD1 (6 bases). V lost 4 bases to trimming and J lost 4 bases, with 17 bases between them. The CDR3 totals 16 residues. Germline assignment: CDR1 SGHRS and CDR2 YFSETQ. In DNA, the CDR3 is TGCGCCAGCAGCCCCACAGACAGGACCCTTAATGAAAAACTGTTTTTT. It yields the protein CASSPTDRTLNEKLFF.

This rearrangement joins TRBV7-9 to TRBJ1-5, with TRBD1 matching 8 bases. CDR1 SEHNR and CDR2 FQNEAQ come from the germline V gene (reference sequence). The junction had 4 bases not matched to a gene; V was cut back by 2 bases and J by 1 base. CDR3 size: 16 residues. DNA of the CDR3: TGTGCCAGCAGCTTAATCCAGGGGGCAAGCAATCAGCCCCAGCATTTT. This sequence encodes CASSLIQGASNQPQHF.

The rearrangement joins TRBV28 to TRBJ2-3; 9 bases are a match to TRBD2. J lost 1 base, V lost 6 bases, and 5 bases had no gene match. The CDR3 length is 15 residues. Per the germline V gene, CDR1 is MDHEN and CDR2 is SYDVKM. This chain's CDR3 is CASSSIAGGTDTQYF. CDR3 in DNA: TGTGCCAGCAGCTCCATAGCGGGAGGCACAGATACGCAGTATTTT. Full variable domain (remainder filled in from reference TRBV28 and TRBJ2-3): DVKVTQSSRYLVKRTGEKVFLECVQDMDHENMFWYRQDPGLGLRLIYFSYDVKMKEKGDIPEGYSVSREKKERFSLILESASTNQTSMYLCASSSIAGGTDTQYFGPGTRLTVL.

This chain joins TRBV4-2 and TRBJ2-5, with a weak D call TRBD2 (5 bases). Germline CDR1 LGHNA, CDR2 YNFKEQ. The V and J ends lost 2 bases and 5 bases respectively, with 12 bases between them. The CDR3 consists of 14 residues. CDR3 protein: CASSQSGSGETQYF. The DNA for the CDR3 is TGTGCCAGCAGCCAATCGGGAAGTGGGGAGACCCAGTACTTC.

The V call is TRBV3-1 (or the pseudogene TRBV3-2), the J call TRBJ2-2; 8 positions match TRBD1. The CDR3 extends over 14 amino acids. Germline V lookup: CDR1 LGHDT, CDR2 YNNKEL (reference sequence). Trimming at V came to 10 bases and at J to 4 bases, leaving 8 bases not matched to a gene. The CDR3 reads CATEDRVGTGELFF. CDR3 bases: TGTGCCACCGAGGACAGGGTTGGCACCGGGGAGCTGTTTTTT.

The rearrangement links TRBV11-2 to TRBJ2-2, with a possible D match to TRBD1 (7 bases). Germline V CDR1 and CDR2: SGHAT, FQNNGV. V shed 0 bases and J shed 6 bases, with 11 bases lying between them. This CDR3 is 15 amino acids long. This chain's CDR3 is CASSLEGRGAGELFF. Written as DNA, the CDR3 is TGTGCCAGCAGCTTAGAAGGCAGGGGGGCCGGGGAGCTGTTTTTT.

The V call is TRBV2, the J call TRBJ2-7; D not resolved. Germline V CDR1 and CDR2: SNHLY, FYNNEI. V was pared by 6 bases and J by 0 bases, with 15 bases between. This CDR3 has 15 residues. CDR3 residues: CASSPLRPGSYEQYF. The DNA of the CDR3 is TGTGCCAGCAGCCCCCTAAGACCAGGCTCCTACGAGCAGTACTTC.